This record concerns one TCR beta chain sequence. RNA was extracted with the RNeasy kit, and a quantity of roughly 0.5 to 1 ug was reverse transcribed using random hexamers. The CDR3 of TCR beta was amplified by immunoSEQ multiplex PCR across 54 Vbeta and 13 Jbeta. TCRdb re-derived calls from the immunoSEQ multiplex PCR reads in MiXCR, one entry per CDR3 protein. This table holds 250,000 to 300,000 distinct CDR3 sequences, roughly 84% found once. From germline, CDR1 is MNHEY and CDR2 SVGEGT. The CDR3 contains 17 residues. Trimming pared 0 bases from V and 4 bases from J, leaving 16 bases between. CD8+ and CD4+ T cells from blood underwent TCR beta sequencing. The source of the sample is a study of CD8 T cells in Susac syndrome.

The TCR sequence derives from a human donor with multiple sclerosis. What was sequenced was CD8+ T cells from PBMCs. This rearrangement joins TRBV6-2 or TRBV6-3 to TRBJ1-5, with a tentative D call TRBD1 (5 bases). The CDR3 bases are TGTGCCAGCAGTTACTCAAGTAAGGGGCTGCAGAATCAGCCCCAGCATTTT. Protein product: CASSYSSKGLQNQPQHF.